The rows below give T cell receptor beta chains drawn from one sample of a study of T cell responses to AZD1222 COVID-19 vaccine. The method was immunoSEQ multiplex PCR; TCRdb's version includes in-frame clones alone and lacks a portion of them. The data contain about 82,000 clones, more than 90% of them singletons. The sequenced sample was peripheral blood, obtained on day 0 of AZD1222 vaccination. The receptors stem from an adult in good health. Each CDR3 is given with its conserved first and last residue. Fields, in order: CDR3 DNA, CDR3 protein, clone size, D gene, V gene, J gene. D genes are given only for firm matches. The size entry is marked missing in some rows and otherwise reads once, few, many or a size class.

DNA: TGTGCCAGCAGGACCGGGACAAACAATTCACCCCTCCACTTT
CDR3: CASRTGTNNSPLHF
size: -
D: -
V: TRBV7-2
J: TRBJ1-6

DNA: TGTGCCACCAGCAGACGCACAGGGGGAGCTTTCTTT
CDR3: CATSRRTGGAFF
size: -
D: TRBD1
V: TRBV15
J: TRBJ1-1

DNA: TGTGCCTGGAGTGTACGTGGAGGGGGAAACTATGGCTACACCTTC
CDR3: CAWSVRGGGNYGYTF
size: -
D: -
V: TRBV30
J: TRBJ1-2

DNA: TGTGCAAGTCGCTCCTTAGACGTAAACACTGAAGCTTTCTTT
CDR3: CASRSLDVNTEAFF
size: once
D: -
V: TRBV12-2
J: TRBJ1-1

DNA: TGTGCCAGCAGCCTCCGGGACATAGTATGGATGCCCACCTTC
CDR3: CASSLRDIVWMPTF
size: -
D: -
V: TRBV9
J: TRBJ1-2

DNA: TGTGCCAGCAGCTTAGACGGACTTACAGGGAAGTTAGAGCAGTACTTC
CDR3: CASSLDGLTGKLEQYF
size: -
D: -
V: TRBV7-9
J: TRBJ2-7

DNA: TGTGCCAGTAGCCAGACGGACAGGGGGCTTCGTGGCTACACCTTC
CDR3: CASSQTDRGLRGYTF
size: -
D: TRBD1
V: TRBV19
J: TRBJ1-2

DNA: TGTGCCAGCAGCTTTGGGACACCCAGGGGGCGAGGTGGAAACACCATATATTTT
CDR3: CASSFGTPRGRGGNTIYF
size: -
D: TRBD1
V: TRBV7-6
J: TRBJ1-3

DNA: TGTGCCAGCACCCCACAGGGGGATACGCAGTATTTT
CDR3: CASTPQGDTQYF
size: -
D: TRBD1
V: TRBV12-3/TRBV12-4
J: TRBJ2-3

DNA: TGTGCCAGCAGTTACTCTTTGACAGGGAACACTGAAGCTTTCTTT
CDR3: CASSYSLTGNTEAFF
size: -
D: -
V: TRBV6-6
J: TRBJ1-1

DNA: TGCGCCAGCAGCTTGGATTTAGCGTACCAAGAGACCCAGTACTTC
CDR3: CASSLDLAYQETQYF
size: -
D: -
V: TRBV5-1
J: TRBJ2-5

DNA: TGTGCCAGCAGCTTGGACAGGGGGGGCACCATATATTTT
CDR3: CASSLDRGGTIYF
size: -
D: TRBD1
V: TRBV7-3
J: TRBJ1-3

DNA: TGCAGTGCTAGTTCGGTTCGAGGGGCTCAGGGCTACACCTTC
CDR3: CSASSVRGAQGYTF
size: -
D: -
V: TRBV20-1
J: TRBJ1-2

DNA: TGTGCCACCAGTGGTGCAGGGGAGAACATTCAGTACTTC
CDR3: CATSGAGENIQYF
size: -
D: -
V: TRBV24-1
J: TRBJ2-4

DNA: TGCGCCAGCAGCCAAGGGGGACTAGCGGGCGGTCCGGCCTACGAGCAGTACTTC
CDR3: CASSQGGLAGGPAYEQYF
size: -
D: TRBD2
V: TRBV4-1
J: TRBJ2-7

DNA: TGCAGCGTTGTAGGCTCGATGGCTGGAAACACCATATATTTT
CDR3: CSVVGSMAGNTIYF
size: -
D: -
V: TRBV29-1
J: TRBJ1-3

DNA: TGTGCCAGCAGCTTGTATCAGGGCGTCCAGCATTTT
CDR3: CASSLYQGVQHF
size: -
D: -
V: TRBV5-6
J: TRBJ1-5

DNA: TGTGCCAGCAGTTACAGGGAGGGGGACCCTTTCAACACTGAAGCTTTCTTT
CDR3: CASSYREGDPFNTEAFF
size: -
D: -
V: TRBV6-2/TRBV6-3
J: TRBJ1-1

DNA: TGTGCCAGCGCTTCCGGGACAAACAATGAGCAGTTCTTC
CDR3: CASASGTNNEQFF
size: -
D: -
V: TRBV6-5
J: TRBJ2-1

DNA: TGTGCCAGCAGCTTTGAAGGCAGGGGGGATACGCAGTATTTT
CDR3: CASSFEGRGDTQYF
size: few
D: TRBD1
V: TRBV7-2
J: TRBJ2-3

DNA: TGTGCCAGTAGTATAGAACGACAGACCTACGAGCAGTACTTC
CDR3: CASSIERQTYEQYF
size: -
D: -
V: TRBV19
J: TRBJ2-7

DNA: TGTGCCAGCAGCTCCTCATGGCGCGGGGGGCGATGGGAGCAGTACTTC
CDR3: CASSSSWRGGRWEQYF
size: -
D: TRBD2
V: TRBV5-6
J: TRBJ2-7

DNA: TGCGCCAGCAGCTTGCAGGGGAGAGAGACCCAGTACTTC
CDR3: CASSLQGRETQYF
size: once
D: -
V: TRBV5-1
J: TRBJ2-5

DNA: TGTGCCAGCAGTGAAGTCCCGGGACAGGGCGGGTCCGAGCAGTACTTC
CDR3: CASSEVPGQGGSEQYF
size: -
D: TRBD1
V: TRBV6-1
J: TRBJ2-7

DNA: TGTGCCAGCAGCTTACGGACAGGGCAGCCCCAGCATTTT
CDR3: CASSLRTGQPQHF
size: -
D: TRBD1
V: TRBV7-9
J: TRBJ1-5

DNA: TGTGCCAGCAGCTTATCATTCGGAGAGACCCAGTACTTC
CDR3: CASSLSFGETQYF
size: -
D: -
V: TRBV5-8
J: TRBJ2-5

DNA: TGTGCTAGTGGTTTGGGCAATCAGCCCCAGCATTTT
CDR3: CASGLGNQPQHF
size: -
D: -
V: TRBV12-5
J: TRBJ1-5

DNA: TGTGCCAGCAGCATACGGAAGAACACTGAAGCTTTCTTT
CDR3: CASSIRKNTEAFF
size: -
D: -
V: TRBV3-1/TRBV3-2
J: TRBJ1-1

DNA: TGTGCCAGCAGTGACGGAACAGGCGGGACTGAAGCTTTCTTT
CDR3: CASSDGTGGTEAFF
size: -
D: -
V: TRBV6-4
J: TRBJ1-1

DNA: TGCGCCAGCAGCTTGTTCACAGATACGCAGTATTTT
CDR3: CASSLFTDTQYF
size: -
D: -
V: TRBV5-1
J: TRBJ2-3

DNA: TGTGCCAGCAGCTCGAGGTCTTTTAAGATTGTTCAGCCCCAGCATTTT
CDR3: CASSSRSFKIVQPQHF
size: -
D: -
V: TRBV5-6
J: TRBJ1-5

DNA: TGTGCCAGCAGCGTCGACCTTAGCAATCAGCCCCAGCATTTT
CDR3: CASSVDLSNQPQHF
size: -
D: -
V: TRBV9
J: TRBJ1-5

DNA: TGTGCCAGCAGCTTAGGAAGCGAGGGGCGCACAGATACGCAGTATTTT
CDR3: CASSLGSEGRTDTQYF
size: -
D: -
V: TRBV11-3
J: TRBJ2-3

DNA: TGTGCCAGCAGCCCCCGCCCTAATTCACCCCTCCACTTT
CDR3: CASSPRPNSPLHF
size: once
D: -
V: TRBV3-1/TRBV3-2
J: TRBJ1-6

DNA: TGTGCCACCAGTGATTTCGACAGCTCTGGAAACACCATATATTTT
CDR3: CATSDFDSSGNTIYF
size: -
D: -
V: TRBV24-1
J: TRBJ1-3

DNA: TGTGCCAGTAGTATAAACCCGAATTCACCCCTCCACTTT
CDR3: CASSINPNSPLHF
size: -
D: -
V: TRBV19
J: TRBJ1-6

DNA: TGCGCCAGCAGCTCCCGGGGATACACAGATACGCAGTATTTT
CDR3: CASSSRGYTDTQYF
size: once
D: -
V: TRBV5-1
J: TRBJ2-3

DNA: TGTGCCAGCAATTACGGCCTCGGCACAGATACGCAGTATTTT
CDR3: CASNYGLGTDTQYF
size: few
D: -
V: TRBV7-9
J: TRBJ2-3

DNA: TGTGCCAGCAGTTCCGGACAGGGACTAAACACCATATATTTT
CDR3: CASSSGQGLNTIYF
size: -
D: TRBD1
V: TRBV28
J: TRBJ1-3

DNA: TGCGCCAGCAGCCTCGGACAGGTTTTTGGCTACACCTTC
CDR3: CASSLGQVFGYTF
size: -
D: TRBD1
V: TRBV5-1
J: TRBJ1-2

DNA: TGTGCCAGCAGCAGACGACAGGTTGCAGGAAACACCATATATTTT
CDR3: CASSRRQVAGNTIYF
size: -
D: -
V: TRBV28
J: TRBJ1-3

DNA: TGTGCCAGCAGTTTAATGGTGAACACTGAAGCTTTCTTT
CDR3: CASSLMVNTEAFF
size: once
D: -
V: TRBV12-3/TRBV12-4
J: TRBJ1-1

DNA: TGTGCCAGCAGTCGCGGGGGAATAAGTTACAATGAGCAGTTCTTC
CDR3: CASSRGGISYNEQFF
size: -
D: TRBD2
V: TRBV28
J: TRBJ2-1

DNA: TGCGCCAGCAGTGGTCAGGGGAACACTGAAGCTTTCTTT
CDR3: CASSGQGNTEAFF
size: -
D: -
V: TRBV10-1
J: TRBJ1-1

DNA: TGTGCCAGCAGTCGGTTCCGGGACAGGGTGAATCAGCCCCAGCATTTT
CDR3: CASSRFRDRVNQPQHF
size: -
D: TRBD1
V: TRBV28
J: TRBJ1-5

DNA: TGTGCCAGCAGCGTAAAAAGAGACAGAGCGAACACCGGGGAGCTGTTTTTT
CDR3: CASSVKRDRANTGELFF
size: -
D: -
V: TRBV9
J: TRBJ2-2

DNA: TGCGCCAGCAGCCAAGTGTACGGGACAGGATATGGCTACACCTTC
CDR3: CASSQVYGTGYGYTF
size: -
D: TRBD1
V: TRBV4-3
J: TRBJ1-2

DNA: TGCGCCAGCAGCTCTGGACTAGCGGGGGGCGCCCTACGGATCTTC
CDR3: CASSSGLAGGALRIF
size: -
D: TRBD2
V: TRBV5-1
J: TRBJ2-1